These 27 T cell receptor beta chains were sequenced from one sample in a study of vaccination and CD4 T cells after COVID-19. Treatment denoted: roughly 11-day PBMC culture with coronavirus spike peptide pools or control peptides (ViraFEST assay). No antigen has been assigned to these receptors. Sequenced with the Oncomine TCR Beta short-read assay was DNA taken from cultured CD4+ T cells. TCRdb processed the PCR reads anew with MiXCR; each CDR3 protein has one entry. The sample includes 10,000 to 15,000 distinct CDR3 sequences, roughly three fifths of them seen just once. Source material: CD4+ T cells from blood, cultured in vitro. The receptors stem from a human donor who had recovered from COVID-19.

This sequence joins TRBV21-1 and TRBJ1-4. TRBV21-1 is an annotated pseudogene. The CDR3 contains 14 residues. CDR3 residues: CASVERPSGEKLFF. CDR3 DNA sequence: TGTGCCAGCGTGGAACGGCCTTCTGGCGAAAAACTGTTTTTT.

This chain uses TRBV7-9 with TRBJ2-2; D not resolved. CDR1 and CDR2 from the germline V gene are SEHNR and FQNEAQ (reference sequence). Between the trimmed V and J ends, which lost 1 base and 1 base, there was a span of 4 bases. The CDR3 spans 14 residues. The CDR3 reads CASSLVRNTGELFF. The DNA of the CDR3 is TGTGCCAGCAGCTTAGTACGGAACACCGGGGAGCTGTTTTTT.

This chain joins TRBV20-1 and TRBJ1-2; D unclear. The CDR3 sequence is 14 residues long. Germline CDR1 and CDR2: DFQATT and SNEGSKA (reference sequence). Trimming took 0 bases from V and 4 from J, leaving 12 bases between them. CDR3 DNA: TGCAGTGCTAGAGACCCCCGAACCTTCTATGGCTACACCTTC. Its protein is CSARDPRTFYGYTF.

V and J are TRBV20-1 and TRBJ2-7, with a possible D match to TRBD1 (6 bases). V shed 3 bases and J shed 0 bases, with 15 bases lying between them. The CDR3 extends over 15 amino acids. CDR1 and CDR2 from the germline V gene are DFQATT and SNEGSKA (reference sequence). CDR3: CSARHTGYNSYEQYF. The CDR3, as DNA: TGCAGTGCTAGGCACACAGGGTACAACTCCTACGAGCAGTACTTC.

The chain is built from TRBV28 and TRBJ1-2; possibly TRBD1 for D (5 bases). CDR3 length equals 13 residues. Germline values: CDR1 MDHEN, CDR2 SYDVKM. Trimming removed 6 bases at V and 7 bases at J, with 15 bases between. The DNA for the CDR3 is TGTGCCAGCAGGGTTGACAGTAATGGTGGCTACACCTTC. Translation gives CASRVDSNGGYTF.

The chain employs TRBV7-2 and TRBJ2-3; 8 nucleotides line up with TRBD2. This CDR3 spans 14 amino acids. Germline CDR1 reads SGHTA; CDR2 reads FQGNSA. V dropped 6 bases and J dropped 3; count of bases not matched to a gene: 5. Here the CDR3 DNA reads TGTGCCAGCAGTTTTATAGCGGGAACAGATACGCAGTATTTT. This translates into CASSFIAGTDTQYF.

This chain uses TRBV20-1 with TRBJ2-3; 8 bases match TRBD2. Germline V lookup: CDR1 DFQATT, CDR2 SNEGSKA (reference sequence). The CDR3 is 16 residues long. The CDR3 sequence is CSSTPDTGGSPDTQYF. CDR3 bases: TGCAGCTCAACCCCAGATACGGGAGGGTCCCCAGATACGCAGTATTTT.

The chain couples TRBV5-1 to TRBJ2-3; D is perhaps TRBD1 (5 bases). Germline assignment: CDR1 SGHRS and CDR2 YFSETQ. V dropped 2 bases and J dropped 7 bases, with 14 bases sitting between them. This CDR3 comprises 14 residues. The CDR3 reads CASSFSQGGHTQYF. The CDR3 nucleotides read TGCGCCAGCAGCTTTAGCCAGGGTGGTCATACGCAGTATTTT.

This clonotype has more than one count but fewer than ten. This chain uses TRBV6-1 with TRBJ2-6; D could derive from TRBD1 or TRBD2 (5 bases each). The CDR3 has 15 amino acids. The germline V and J ends were trimmed by 9 bases and 0 bases, with 12 bases remaining between them. Germline loops: CDR1 MNHNS, CDR2 SASEGT. The CDR3 region has the DNA TGTGCCAGTCGCCGGGGCGACTCTGGGGCCAACGTCCTGACTTTC. Its protein product is CASRRGDSGANVLTF.

This clonotype has a handful of counts. This rearrangement joins TRBV20-1 to TRBJ1-2; TRBD1 matches 7 bases. The V segment lost 5 bases and the J segment 4 bases; nucleotides outside the gene matches: 7. There are 13 residues in the CDR3. Germline V lookup: CDR1 DFQATT, CDR2 SNEGSKA (reference sequence). The CDR3 here is CSAPDRSTYGYTF. DNA for the CDR3: TGCAGTGCTCCGGACAGGAGTACCTATGGCTACACCTTC.

The genes are TRBV20-1 and TRBJ2-2; D not certain. Trimming pared 3 bases from V and 4 bases from J, leaving 3 bases between. CDR1 and CDR2 (germline): DFQATT, SNEGSKA (reference sequence). CDR3 size: 11 residues. In nucleotides, the CDR3 is TGCAGTGCTAGCGTCACCGGGGAGCTGTTTTTT. This sequence encodes CSASVTGELFF.

The chain links TRBV24-1 to TRBJ1-5, with TRBD1 matching over 7 bases. The trim removed 4 bases at V and 2 bases at J, leaving 4 bases unmatched. The germline CDR1 and CDR2 sequences are KGHDR and SFDVKD. The CDR3 has 15 residues. Written as DNA, the CDR3 is TGTGCCACCAGTGACCCTGGACAGGGCAATCAGCCCCAGCATTTT. Protein product: CATSDPGQGNQPQHF.

V and J are TRBV27 and TRBJ2-2; D remains ambiguous. V was shortened by 5 bases and J by 4 bases, with 11 bases between the two germline ends. The CDR3 contains 14 residues. Germline V gene data show CDR1 as MNHEY and CDR2 as SMNVEV (reference sequence). CDR3 region: CASSIIYGTGELFF. The CDR3 DNA reads as TGTGCCAGCAGTATAATATACGGCACCGGGGAGCTGTTTTTT.

The chain recombines TRBV20-1 with TRBJ2-5, with 9 bases matching TRBD1. The CDR3 is 13 residues long. V shed 6 bases and J 4 bases; nucleotides not matched to a gene: 6. CDR1 and CDR2 (germline): DFQATT, SNEGSKA (reference sequence). CDR3 protein: CSAGQGNVETQYF. Written as DNA, the CDR3 is TGCAGTGCAGGACAGGGGAATGTAGAGACCCAGTACTTC.

The genes are TRBV2 and TRBJ1-6; unclear D gene. Germline CDR1 reads SNHLY; CDR2 reads FYNNEI. The CDR3 sequence is 17 residues long. Deletions cut 6 bases from V and 10 bases from J, with 25 bases between. CDR3 sequence reads: CASRELRITLRGSPLHF. In DNA form, the CDR3 reads TGTGCCAGCAGGGAACTCAGGATAACCCTCCGAGGGTCACCCCTCCACTTT.

This clonotype was picked up a small number of times. The V call is TRBV15, the J call TRBJ2-5, with 9 bases fitting TRBD2. V lost 8 bases and J lost 5; bases outside the gene matches: 9. The CDR3 runs 14 residues. Germline assignment: CDR1 LNHNV and CDR2 YYDKDF (reference sequence). DNA for the CDR3: TGTGCCACCCTGCCTGCGGGAGGGCAGGAGACCCAGTACTTC. Translated: CATLPAGGQETQYF.

The chain couples TRBV28 to TRBJ2-7; D is possibly TRBD1 (5 bases). Between the trimmed V and J ends, which lost 3 bases and 3 bases, there was a span of 21 bases. This CDR3 spans 17 amino acids. The germline V gene has CDR1 MDHEN and CDR2 SYDVKM. CDR3 sequence: CASSLDQGQPELYEQYF. CDR3 nucleotide sequence: TGTGCCAGCAGTTTGGACCAGGGCCAGCCGGAACTCTACGAGCAGTACTTC.

This chain connects TRBV7-3 to TRBJ2-3, with D unclear. V lost 4 bases and J 0 bases, leaving 5 bases between the germline ends. Looked up from germline, CDR1 is SGHTA and CDR2 is FQGTGA. The CDR3 contains 13 residues. Here the CDR3 reads CASSSASTDTQYF. CDR3 coding DNA: TGTGCCAGCAGCTCTGCCAGCACAGATACGCAGTATTTT.

CDR3 bases: TGTGCCAGCAGTGACTCTGGAAGCTATGGCTACACCTTC. Translation gives CASSDSGSYGYTF. The chain employs TRBV2 and TRBJ1-2; D call uncertain. The CDR3 has 13 amino acids. Trimming removed 3 bases at V and 4 bases at J, with 9 bases between. Germline V gives CDR1 SNHLY, CDR2 FYNNEI.

In its sample, this clonotype was seen a few times. The chain carries TRBV6-5 and TRBJ1-6; TRBD1 aligns across 7 bases. The J segment lost 8 bases and the V segment lost 0 bases, leaving 10 bases of the junction unmatched. Germline loops: CDR1 MNHEY, CDR2 SVGAGI. The CDR3 extends over 17 amino acids. This CDR3 reads CASSYSFYRGADSPLHF. The DNA of the CDR3 is TGTGCCAGCAGTTACTCTTTCTACAGGGGAGCGGATTCACCCCTCCACTTT.

This clonotype was seen a few times. This chain joins TRBV6-2 or TRBV6-3 and TRBJ1-5, with TRBD1 matching 9 bases. With V trimmed by 6 bases and J by 0 bases, 6 bases remained unmatched. Germline values: CDR1 MNHEY, CDR2 SVGEGT. The CDR3 runs 16 residues. The CDR3 spells CASSRTGGYSNQPQHF. Written as DNA, the CDR3 is TGTGCCAGCAGCCGAACAGGGGGCTATAGCAATCAGCCCCAGCATTTT.

V usage is TRBV20-1 and J usage is TRBJ2-1; 10 bases map to TRBD2. CDR3 length: 14 amino acids. Germline lookup yields CDR1 DFQATT and CDR2 SNEGSKA (reference sequence). The J segment lost 15 bases and the V segment lost 3 bases, leaving 14 bases of the junction unmatched. The CDR3 loop reads CSASPTSTSGAPFF. The CDR3 DNA reads as TGCAGTGCTAGCCCCACCTCTACTAGCGGGGCGCCGTTCTTC.

The V gene is TRBV24-1, the J gene TRBJ2-1; 10 bases match TRBD2. The CDR3 runs 17 residues. Trimming removed 3 bases from V and 0 bases from J; junction bases left unmatched: 4. Germline V gene lookup returns CDR1 KGHDR and CDR2 SFDVKD. The CDR3 DNA sequence: TGTGCCACCAGTGATCACGGGACTAGCGACTCCTACAATGAGCAGTTCTTC. Protein sequence: CATSDHGTSDSYNEQFF.

V and J are TRBV11-2 and TRBJ2-1; 7 nucleotides line up with TRBD2. CDR1 is SGHAT, CDR2 FQNNGV, per germline. CDR3 length: 16 residues. The V segment lost 0 bases and the J segment 9 bases; nucleotides outside the gene matches: 11. CDR3 coding DNA: TGTGCCAGCAGCTTAGATCGGTTGGGACTAACGGGTGAGCAGTTCTTC. This codes for CASSLDRLGLTGEQFF.

J is TRBJ2-7 and V is TRBV20-1; 10 bases line up with TRBD2. Germline lookup yields CDR1 DFQATT and CDR2 SNEGSKA (reference sequence). This CDR3 has 15 residues. V was clipped by 4 bases and J by 4 bases; unmatched bases: 10. CDR3 region: CSANHRSSGSYEQYF. In DNA form, the CDR3 reads TGCAGTGCTAACCACCGATCTAGCGGGAGTTACGAGCAGTACTTC.

The CDR3 region is CATRRGGGTTETQYF. The CDR3 bases are TGTGCCACCAGGAGGGGGGGAGGGACGACAGAGACCCAGTACTTC. V usage is TRBV15 and J usage is TRBJ2-5; D perhaps matches TRBD2 (7 bases). Trimming left V 6 bases short and J 4 bases short, with 18 bases between. Per germline, CDR1 LNHNV and CDR2 YYDKDF (reference sequence). The CDR3 has 15 amino acids. Combining the CDR3 with reference TRBV15 and TRBJ2-5 gives the whole variable domain DAMVIQNPRYQVTQFGKPVTLSCSQTLNHNVMYWYQQKSSQAPKLLFHYYDKDFNNEADTPDNFQSRRPNTSFCFLDIRSPGLGDTAMYLCATRRGGGTTETQYFGPGTRLLVL.

The chain employs TRBV5-1 and TRBJ1-1; D remains unclear. The CDR3 totals 15 residues. Trimming pared 3 bases from V and 1 base from J, leaving 13 bases between. The germline V gene encodes CDR1 SGHRS and CDR2 YFSETQ. This CDR3 is CASSWQYQKNTEAFF. The CDR3 DNA reads TGCGCCAGCAGCTGGCAATACCAGAAGAACACTGAAGCTTTCTTT.